This T cell receptor (beta chain) emerged from a study of shared clonotypes between healthy human individuals. The material for each subset, its genomic DNA, was split evenly across several immunoSEQ plates. Produced via immunoSEQ multiplex PCR; TCRdb's table is partial and in-frame only. The repertoire has approximately 640,000 clones, roughly 87% of them found once; the top ten carry 34%. CDR1 and CDR2 from the germline V gene are MNHEY and SMNVEV (reference sequence). The CDR3 contains 17 residues. The V and J ends lost 4 bases and 1 base respectively, with 19 bases between them. For this clone: The target antigen is unknown.

Pooled CD45RO+ cells and CCR7-negative CD45RA+ TemRA cells made up CD8 memory. General observations from the study: Clonotypes which were not shared had lower generation probabilities than clonotypes that all four donors shared. It was the few donors that limited the genetic and exposure-history diversity represented.

The J gene is TRBJ1-2, the V gene TRBV27, with a tentative D call TRBD1 (5 bases). The sample consisted of memory CD8+ T cells from PBMCs. The subset: CD45RO+ cells pooled with CCR7-negative TemRA cells. The receptor's source is a young man in good health. Some clones in this sample may be carry-over from other donors' samples. The CDR3 loop reads CASSSLTVNLDNYGYTF. CDR3 bases: TGTGCCAGCAGTTCATTGACAGTGAACTTAGATAACTATGGCTACACCTTC.